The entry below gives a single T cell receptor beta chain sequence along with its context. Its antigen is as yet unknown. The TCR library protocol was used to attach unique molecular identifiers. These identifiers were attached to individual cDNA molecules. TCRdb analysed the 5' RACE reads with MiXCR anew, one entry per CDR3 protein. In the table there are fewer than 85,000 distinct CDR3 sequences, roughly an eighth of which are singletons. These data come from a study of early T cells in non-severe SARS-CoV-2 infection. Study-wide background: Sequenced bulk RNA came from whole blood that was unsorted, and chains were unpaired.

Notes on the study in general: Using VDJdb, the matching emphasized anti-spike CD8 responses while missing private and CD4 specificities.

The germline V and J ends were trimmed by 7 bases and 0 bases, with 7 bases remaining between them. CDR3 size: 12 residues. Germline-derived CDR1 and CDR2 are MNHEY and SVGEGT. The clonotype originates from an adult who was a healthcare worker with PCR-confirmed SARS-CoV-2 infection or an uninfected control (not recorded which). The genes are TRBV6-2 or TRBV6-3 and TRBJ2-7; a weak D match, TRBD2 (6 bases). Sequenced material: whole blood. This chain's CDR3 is CASKTSSYEQYF. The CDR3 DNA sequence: TGTGCCAGCAAGACTAGCTCCTACGAGCAGTACTTC.